Below, 24 T cell receptor beta chains from the same sample are listed, as sequenced in a study of breast tumors, draining lymph nodes, adjacent tissues. TCRdb itself ran the multiplex PCR reads through MiXCR, one entry per CDR3 protein. The profile shows 20,000 to 30,000 distinct CDR3 sequences, less than 25% of them singletons. The sample taken for sequencing was breast tumor tissue. Receptors were obtained from a female donor with breast cancer. Some clones in this sample may be carry-over from other donors' samples.

V gene TRBV18 combines with J gene TRBJ2-6; D gene unclear. The V end lost 3 bases, the J end lost 0 bases, and 6 bases lay between the germline ends. The germline CDR1 and CDR2 sequences are KGHSH and LQKENI. The CDR3 runs to 15 residues. The CDR3 region has the DNA TGTGCCAGCTCACCGAGGACCTCTGGGGCCAACGTCCTGACTTTC. It specifies CASSPRTSGANVLTF. The full variable domain, in which reference TRBV18 and TRBJ2-6 provide the parts outside the CDR3, is NAGVMQNPRHLVRRRGQEARLRCSPMKGHSHVYWYRQLPEEGLKFMVYLQKENIIDESGMPKERFSAEFPKEGPSILRIQQVVRGDSAAYFCASSPRTSGANVLTFGAGSRLTVL.

In this sample, this clonotype turned up many times. CDR3 nucleotide sequence: TGTGCCAGCTCACCGACCGCGGCGGAGACCCAGTACTTC. As protein: CASSPTAAETQYF. The chain couples TRBV18 to TRBJ2-5; D remains unclear. The germline CDR1 and CDR2 sequences are KGHSH and LQKENI. This CDR3 spans 13 amino acids. The ends were cut back, 3 bases at V and 5 bases at J, with 10 bases in the middle. Variable domain in full (rest from reference TRBV18 and TRBJ2-5): NAGVMQNPRHLVRRRGQEARLRCSPMKGHSHVYWYRQLPEEGLKFMVYLQKENIIDESGMPKERFSAEFPKEGPSILRIQQVVRGDSAAYFCASSPTAAETQYFGPGTRLLVL.

In this sample, this clonotype turned up a few times. The J gene is TRBJ1-1, the V gene TRBV5-1; D possibly corresponds to TRBD1 (6 bases). The CDR3 extends over 17 amino acids. Between the trimmed V and J ends, which lost 0 bases and 1 base, there was a span of 16 bases. The germline CDR1 and CDR2 sequences are SGHRS and YFSETQ. The CDR3 region is CASSLVRGGYRNTEAFF. In nucleotides, the CDR3 is TGCGCCAGCAGCTTGGTCCGGGGGGGCTATCGGAACACTGAAGCTTTCTTT.

This clonotype was counted once. CDR3 sequence: CSARTRSLSYEQYF. Here the CDR3 DNA reads TGCAGTGCTAGGACAAGGTCCCTATCCTACGAGCAGTACTTC. The chain uses TRBV20-1 and TRBJ2-7; D unclear. The CDR3 runs to 14 residues. In germline, CDR1 is DFQATT, CDR2 SNEGSKA (reference sequence). V lost 3 bases to trimming and J lost 1 base, with 13 bases between them.

Ten or more counts support this clonotype. The V gene is TRBV12-3 or TRBV12-4, the J gene TRBJ2-1, with 8 bases fitting TRBD2. V lost 5 bases to trimming and J lost 5 bases; unmatched junction nucleotides: 14. The CDR3 totals 17 residues. The DNA of the CDR3 is TGTGCCAGCAGTCCTACCAAGATTAGCGGGAACCACAATGAGCAGTTCTTC. It is translated as CASSPTKISGNHNEQFF.

This clonotype was seen at least ten times. The CDR3 loop reads CASSPRSGSGTDTQYF. In DNA form, the CDR3 reads TGTGCCAGCAGCCCCAGAAGCGGGAGTGGTACAGATACGCAGTATTTT. V usage is TRBV7-2 and J usage is TRBJ2-3; 8 nucleotides match TRBD2. Trimming removed 5 bases from V and 3 bases from J; junction bases left unmatched: 10. This CDR3 is built from 16 residues. Per the germline V gene, CDR1 is SGHTA and CDR2 is FQGNSA.

In regard to this clonotype: This may come from a read error, since a much larger clone is one base off. The chain recombines TRBV30 with TRBJ2-3; the match to TRBD2 covers 8 bases. V was pared by 4 bases and J by 4 bases, with 4 bases of the junction left unmatched. The CDR3 spans 13 residues. CDR1 and CDR2 from the germline V gene are GTSNPN and SVGIG (reference sequence). The CDR3 nucleotides are TGTGCCTGGAAAGCGGGAGCAGCAGATACGCAGTATTTT. It is translated as CAWKAGAADTQYF.

In its sample, this clonotype was seen many times. This chain connects TRBV18 to TRBJ2-5, with D unclear. This CDR3 spans 15 amino acids. V lost 3 bases to trimming and J lost 2 bases, with 13 bases between them. The germline V gene has CDR1 KGHSH and CDR2 LQKENI. The CDR3: CASSPGGRIQETQYF. The CDR3 bases are TGTGCCAGCTCACCGGGTGGACGGATACAAGAGACCCAGTACTTC.

The sample holds many counts of this clonotype. This sequence joins TRBV9 and TRBJ1-4; weak D call: TRBD1 (5 bases). V shed 4 bases and J shed 3 bases, with 10 bases lying between them. The CDR3 is 14 residues long. Germline CDR1 reads SGDLS; CDR2 reads YYNGEE. The CDR3 loop is CASSMDNSNEKLFF. CDR3 DNA: TGTGCCAGCAGCATGGACAACTCTAATGAAAAACTGTTTTTT.

Notes on this clonotype: A read error is possible here, since a much larger clone lies one base away. The chain carries TRBV5-1 and TRBJ1-3; weak D call: TRBD1 (6 bases). Trimming shortened V by 4 bases and J by 2 bases, and 16 bases separated the two germline ends. From germline, CDR1 is SGHRS and CDR2 YFSETQ. CDR3 size: 16 residues. The CDR3: CASSVSTGNPGNTIYF. As DNA, the CDR3 is TGCGCCAGCAGCGTCTCGACAGGCAACCCTGGAAACACCATATATTTT.

With regard to this clonotype: Because the CDR3 is missing its conserved closing phenylalanine or tryptophan, this is likely a read error. This sequence joins TRBV7-2 and TRBJ1-6, with TRBD1 as a possible D gene (5 bases). The CDR3 loop spans 16 amino acids. CDR1 and CDR2 (germline): SGHTA, FQGNSA. CDR3 sequence (DNA): TGTGCCAGCAGCTCGAGTACGGAGGGGTTTAATCCACCCCTCCACTCT. Translating gives CASSSSTEGFNPPLHS.

This clonotype was counted ten times or more. The chain recombines TRBV15 with TRBJ1-5; D ambiguous. This CDR3 spans 12 amino acids. V was shortened by 0 bases and J by 7 bases, with 4 bases between the two germline ends. Per the germline V gene, CDR1 is LNHNV and CDR2 is YYDKDF (reference sequence). The chain's CDR3 is CATSRDEQPQHF. The CDR3 bases are TGTGCCACCAGCAGAGATGAGCAGCCCCAGCATTTT.

This clonotype came up many times. The CDR3 loop reads CASSPPIGELFF. The CDR3 DNA is TGTGCCAGCTCACCCCCTATCGGGGAGCTGTTTTTT. V and J are TRBV18 and TRBJ2-2; D remains unclear. The length of the CDR3 is 12 residues. Germline CDR1 reads KGHSH; CDR2 reads LQKENI. V was shortened by 3 bases and J by 7 bases, with 6 bases between the two germline ends.

The chain has TRBV4-1 and TRBJ1-1, with D perhaps TRBD1 (6 bases). This CDR3 is built from 13 residues. Per germline, CDR1 MGHRA and CDR2 YSYEKL. V lost 4 bases and J lost 10, with 16 bases in between. The CDR3 sequence: CASSLPWGLGAFF. DNA for the CDR3: TGCGCCAGCAGCCTACCGTGGGGGCTGGGAGCTTTCTTT.

This clonotype showed up many times. The chain uses TRBV19 and TRBJ2-2; 8 nucleotides match TRBD2. V lost 5 bases and J lost 2; bases outside the gene matches: 7. The CDR3 runs to 16 residues. Germline CDR1 is LNHDA and CDR2 is SQIVND (reference sequence). DNA for the CDR3: TGTGCCAGTAGTTCCGGGACTAGTCTCAACACCGGGGAGCTGTTTTTT. It specifies CASSSGTSLNTGELFF.

There are many counts of this clonotype. The chain employs TRBV27 and TRBJ1-5; D ambiguous. CDR3 size: 13 residues. Germline V gene sequence: CDR1 MNHEY, CDR2 SMNVEV (reference sequence). V gave up 6 bases and J gave up 15 bases, with 21 bases separating them. This chain's CDR3 is CASSLTPGDPRHF. As DNA, the CDR3 is TGTGCCAGCAGCCTAACCCCCGGGGATCCCAGGCATTTT.

In its sample, this clonotype was seen many times. The chain has TRBV6-1 and TRBJ2-2; weak D call: TRBD2 (7 bases). Germline-derived CDR1 and CDR2 are MNHNS and SASEGT. The CDR3 extends over 15 amino acids. The V gene lost 9 bases and the J gene lost 5 bases, with 19 bases spanning the gap. The CDR3 reads CASGLTRGGTGELFF. In DNA, the CDR3 is TGTGCCAGTGGCCTTACGAGGGGGGGAACCGGGGAGCTGTTTTTT.

Many counts were recorded for this clonotype. The chain combines TRBV3-1 with TRBJ2-7; 7 bases agree with TRBD2. This CDR3 is built from 15 residues. Germline V gives CDR1 LGHDT, CDR2 YNNKEL (reference sequence). The trim removed 1 base at V and 2 bases at J, leaving 5 bases unmatched. The DNA for the CDR3 is TGTGCCAGCAGCCAAGCTAGCGGAGAGACCTACGAGCAGTACTTC. Translated: CASSQASGETYEQYF.

Of note for this clonotype: Since a much larger clone is just one base distant, this may be a read error. This chain connects TRBV11-2 to TRBJ2-3, with TRBD2 matching over 7 bases. CDR1 is SGHAT and CDR2 is FQNNGV in the germline V gene. The CDR3 spans 17 residues. V gave up 5 bases and J gave up 2 bases; unmatched junction bases: 13. CDR3: CASSSRGVVLITDTQYF. In DNA form, the CDR3 reads TGTGCCAGCAGCAGCCGGGGGGTCGTGTTGATCACAGATACGCAGTATTTT.

V gene TRBV14 combines with J gene TRBJ2-1, with 7 bases aligning to TRBD1. CDR1 and CDR2 from the germline V gene are SGHDN and FVKESK. The V segment lost 4 bases and the J segment 0 bases; nucleotides outside the gene matches: 9. CDR3 length: 17 amino acids. Here the CDR3 DNA reads TGTGCCAGCAGCCGAGCCTCTAGGGGGCTCTCCTACAATGAGCAGTTCTTC. It translates to CASSRASRGLSYNEQFF.

At least ten counts were recorded for this clonotype. The chain has TRBV4-1 and TRBJ2-3; TRBD2 agrees at 10 bases. There are 21 residues in the CDR3. V shed 1 base and J 1 base; nucleotides not matched to a gene: 17. CDR1 and CDR2 (germline): MGHRA, YSYEKL. This CDR3 reads CASSQVVSGRSPFPRTDTQYF. Here the CDR3 DNA reads TGCGCCAGCAGCCAAGTGGTTAGCGGGAGGTCCCCGTTTCCCCGCACAGATACGCAGTATTTT.

At least ten counts were recorded for this clonotype. The CDR3: CASSPRSGANVLTF. The CDR3 nucleotides are TGTGCCAGCAGCCCTAGGAGTGGGGCCAACGTCCTGACTTTC. This chain uses TRBV9 with TRBJ2-6, with D uncertain. V was trimmed by 4 bases and J by 3 bases, leaving 8 bases between them. The CDR3 length is 14 residues. CDR1 is SGDLS and CDR2 is YYNGEE in the germline V gene.

This clonotype was counted at least ten times. The rearrangement joins TRBV10-1 to TRBJ2-1, with a weak D call TRBD1 (6 bases). Trimming took 1 base from V and 11 from J, leaving 12 bases between them. This CDR3 contains 13 residues. The V gene's germline CDR1 is WNHNN and CDR2 SYGVQD (reference sequence). CDR3: CASSEFPQGQQFF. DNA of the CDR3: TGCGCCAGCAGTGAGTTCCCACAGGGTCAGCAGTTCTTC.

This clonotype was observed many times. This clone may be a read error of a much larger clone one base away. J is TRBJ1-4 and V is TRBV5-1; 7 bases align to TRBD1. The germline gives CDR1 SGHRS, CDR2 YFSETQ. This CDR3 contains 15 residues. The DNA for the CDR3 is TGCGCCAGCAGCTTACCAGGGGGTTATGGTGAAAAACTGTCTTTT. This encodes CASSLPGGYGEKLSF. The whole variable domain, remainder taken from reference TRBV5-1 and TRBJ1-4, is KAGVTQTPRYLIKTRGQQVTLSCSPISGHRSVSWYQQTPGQGLQFLFEYFSETQRNKGNFPGRFSGRQFSNSRSEMNVSTLELGDSALYLCASSLPGGYGEKLSFGSGTQLSVL.